This TCR beta chain was retrieved from a study of cytotoxic CD8 clonotypes in ibrutinib-treated CLL. Study as a whole: Patient counts were around 10 relapsed/refractory, some 14 treatment-naive and about 17 IGHV unmutated.

The CDR3 has 13 amino acids. The germline CDR1 and CDR2 sequences are MNHEY and SMNVEV (reference sequence). The ends were cut back, 3 bases at V and 1 base at J, with 3 bases in the middle. As concerns this clone: Other DNA sequences of this sample code for an identical CDR3.

TCRdb's copy holds only in-frame clones and misses some; the assay was immunoSEQ multiplex PCR. The top ten clones hold around 28% of a sample with fewer than 30,000 clones, roughly 70% of them seen once. The origin of this receptor is a human donor with chronic lymphocytic leukemia. V gene TRBV27 combines with J gene TRBJ2-2; D call uncertain. Sequencing was performed on PBMCs, taken after 24 months of ibrutinib treatment. In DNA, the CDR3 is TGTGCCAGCAGTTTGGGGAACACCGGGGAGCTGTTTTTT. Protein product: CASSLGNTGELFF.